This TCR beta chain originates from a study of shared T cell receptors in the human thymus (dated by TCRdb to about 2021). Regarding the research as a whole: The study examined how self-reactive, shared T-cell receptor alpha chains are generated in the human thymus.

The library was generated by the immunoSEQ multiplex PCR assay. The immuneACCESS repertoire file appears here via TCRdb, limited to in-frame rearrangements. These files lack a portion of the clones; in checked studies, under half of the deficit traces to unresolved V genes, and the cause of the others is not known. In this sample the table shows about 710,000 clones, about 89% of which occur a single time. The ten largest clones represent 0.0094% of the sample. Notes on this clone: It lacks a known antigen. Per-base quality was not reported, and no clone a single base away is much larger than it.

According to the germline V gene, CDR1 reads SGHRS and CDR2 reads YFSETQ. From the cysteine through the phenylalanine, the CDR3 covers 13 amino acids. Solely the CDR3 DNA is kept, with 39 bases framed from the first base. For this chain, trimming is 5 bases at the V end and 5 bases at the J end, and the number of junction bases without a gene match is 4. The same specimen was also included in a second study, on human thymus T cells. The second source states: The donors were immunologically healthy infants in Finland who had open corrective cardiac surgery for congenital heart defects. Thymus tissue was obtained as surgical resects removed during corrective cardiac surgery. Both the thymic and the peripheral blood repertoires appeared to show biased V and J gene segment usage. The related research reported highly overlapping thymic TCR repertoires among unrelated individuals. TCR alpha and beta repertoires from about 8 infant thymus samples and four related peripheral blood samples were characterized in the study. The cohort included several male and two female infants, with donor ages spanning 7 to 244 days. After being mechanically released from the tissue, thymocytes were kept at -70 degrees C in pellets of roughly 9.5-32 million cells. A QIAsymphony instrument was used to extract genomic DNA from the frozen cell pellets. TCRB and TCRAD loci were amplified from a standardized quantity of quality-controlled genomic DNA using the immunoSEQ multiplex PCR assay. The V(D)J region was spanned by amplicons of a length sufficient to cover the CDR3 and to identify V and J genes. Through the commercial immunoSEQ service, the amplicons were sequenced on an Illumina platform. Primer bias and sequencing errors were corrected as previously described, and TCRAD and TCRB definitions were based on the IMGT database. The repertoires were analysed using immunoSEQ Analyzer 3.0 and VDJTools for basic statistics, V/J segment usage, diversity estimates, rarefaction and pairwise overlap. Diversity was estimated using the Chao1, ChaoE, Efron-Thisted, Shannon and inverse Simpson indices, and was also estimated on datasets down-sampled to the size of the smallest sample. For repertoire overlap, CDR3 nucleotide sequence, V gene and J gene had to match strictly, and clustering was done by Jaccard-based multidimensional scaling. Thymus samples yielded on average roughly 810,000 unique TCRB clonotypes, compared with roughly 92,000 from blood samples.

The chain is made from TRBV5-1 and TRBJ2-5; 9 bases in between match TRBD1. Sequenced material: thymocytes. The origin of this receptor is a boy under two years old with a congenital heart defect. Donor details come from another sample of the same person, matched by shared clones. This receptor has the CDR3 CASRGQGEETQYF. The sequenced DNA is TGCGCCAGCAGGGGACAGGGCGAGGAGACCCAGTACTTC. Beyond the CDR3, the reference TRBV5-1 and TRBJ2-5 genes provide the residues; the full variable domain reads: KAGVTQTPRYLIKTRGQQVTLSCSPISGHRSVSWYQQTPGQGLQFLFEYFSETQRNKGNFPGRFSGRQFSNSRSEMNVSTLELGDSALYLCASRGQGEETQYFGPGTRLLVL.